The 26 T cell receptor beta chains reported below all come from one sample, sequenced in a study of OX40 agonist ivuxolimab in advanced cancers. Only in-frame clones appear in the TCRdb table, and some are missing; sequencing was by immunoSEQ multiplex PCR. The table includes tens of thousands of clones, 83% detected once. This specimen consisted of CD4+ or CD8+ T cells sorted from blood, obtained in a trial of the OX40 agonist ivuxolimab. The receptors were gathered from an adult with an advanced solid tumor such as melanoma, head and neck, liver or kidney cancer.

The count of this clone is one. The rearrangement uses TRBV6-1 and TRBJ1-6, with D uncertain. Per germline, CDR1 MNHNS and CDR2 SASEGT. Trimming shortened V by 6 bases and J by 7 bases, and 10 bases separated the two germline ends. The CDR3 is 13 residues long. The CDR3 DNA is TGTGCCAGCAGAATTGCGCCCAATTCACCCCTCCACTTT. It translates to CASRIAPNSPLHF.

This chain uses TRBV2 with TRBJ2-5; TRBD2 matches at 9 bases. Germline V gene lookup returns CDR1 SNHLY and CDR2 FYNNEI. V was clipped by 7 bases and J by 7 bases; unmatched bases: 13. The CDR3 is made up of 15 amino acids. In DNA, the CDR3 is TGTGCCAGCACACCCCCGGGACTAGCCCCCGGGACCCAGTACTTC. Translated: CASTPPGLAPGTQYF. The variable domain in full, with the rest retrieved from reference TRBV2 and TRBJ2-5, is EPEVTQTPSHQVTQMGQEVILRCVPISNHLYFYWYRQILGQKVEFLVSFYNNEISEKSEIFDDQFSVERPDGSNFTLKIRSTKLEDSAMYFCASTPPGLAPGTQYFGPGTRLLVL.

The chain is built from TRBV15 and TRBJ2-3, with unresolved D. The germline V and J ends were trimmed by 0 bases and 1 base, with 5 bases remaining between them. The CDR3 is 14 residues long. Germline-derived CDR1 and CDR2 are LNHNV and YYDKDF (reference sequence). CDR3 nucleotide sequence: TGTGCCACCAGCAGAGATCTCCGCACAGATACGCAGTATTTT. Translation gives CATSRDLRTDTQYF.

V and J are TRBV27 and TRBJ1-1; D remains ambiguous. Trimming pared 5 bases from V and 1 base from J, leaving 8 bases between. Germline V gives CDR1 MNHEY, CDR2 SMNVEV (reference sequence). The CDR3 extends over 13 amino acids. CDR3 in DNA: TGTGCCAGCAGTGAGCGCTGGAACACTGAAGCTTTCTTT. This encodes CASSERWNTEAFF.

This clone was found once. CDR3 sequence: CASSSRQGPYEQYF. Written as DNA, the CDR3 is TGTGCCAGCAGCTCCCGACAGGGGCCCTACGAGCAGTACTTC. The J gene is TRBJ2-7, the V gene TRBV11-2, with 8 bases that match TRBD1. The germline V gene encodes CDR1 SGHAT and CDR2 FQNNGV. V dropped 4 bases and J dropped 2; count of bases not matched to a gene: 4. This CDR3 is built from 14 residues. Supplemented by reference TRBV11-2 and TRBJ2-7, the full variable domain reads EAGVAQSPRYKIIEKRQSVAFWCNPISGHATLYWYQQILGQGPKLLIQFQNNGVVDDSQLPKDRFSAERLKGVDSTLKIQPAKLEDSAVYLCASSSRQGPYEQYFGPGTRLTVT.

CDR3 bases: TGTGCCAGCAGTCCGGGGGCCGGGGGCCACGAGCAGTACTTC. Amino acids: CASSPGAGGHEQYF. The V call is TRBV14, the J call TRBJ2-7; D might be TRBD1 or TRBD2, each matching 6 bases. The length of the CDR3 is 14 residues. V dropped 6 bases and J dropped 5 bases, with 17 bases sitting between them. Germline-derived CDR1 and CDR2 are SGHDN and FVKESK.

This rearrangement joins TRBV28 to TRBJ2-7; the match to TRBD2 covers 13 bases. V trimming: 1 base; J trimming: 0 bases; junction bases outside the gene matches: 12. Germline V gives CDR1 MDHEN, CDR2 SYDVKM. CDR3 length: 20 amino acids. The chain's CDR3 is CASSLFGRLAGGRSSYEQYF. As DNA, the CDR3 is TGTGCCAGCAGTTTATTTGGACGACTAGCGGGAGGTCGCAGCTCCTACGAGCAGTACTTC.

The J gene is TRBJ2-3, the V gene TRBV6-1; maybe TRBD2 (5 bases). V was pared by 3 bases and J by 2 bases, with 12 bases between. The CDR3 has 15 residues. Germline CDR1 is MNHNS and CDR2 is SASEGT. The CDR3 protein is CASSDVGGPTDTQYF. The CDR3 DNA sequence: TGTGCCAGCAGTGATGTCGGCGGGCCCACAGATACGCAGTATTTT.

In this sample, this clone turned up once. The chain couples TRBV7-8 to TRBJ1-1; D is ambiguous. Germline-derived CDR1 and CDR2 are SGHVS and FQNEAQ. Trimming removed 8 bases at V and 2 bases at J, with 12 bases between. The CDR3 totals 13 residues. As DNA, the CDR3 is TGTGCCAGCCGCCGAGACCAAAACACTGAAGCTTTCTTT. Translation gives CASRRDQNTEAFF.

This clone was seen a handful of times. The chain couples TRBV5-6 to TRBJ2-7, with 7 bases fitting TRBD2. V was clipped by 4 bases and J by 0 bases; unmatched bases: 10. This CDR3 region has 16 residues. Germline V gene sequence: CDR1 SGHDT, CDR2 YYEEEE. In DNA, the CDR3 is TGTGCCAGCAGCCCAACAGCGGGATTTCTCTCCTACGAGCAGTACTTC. Translation gives CASSPTAGFLSYEQYF.

The V and J genes are TRBV5-8 and TRBJ2-2; a weak D match, TRBD2 (6 bases). Germline V gene sequence: CDR1 SGHTS, CDR2 YDEGEE. V was trimmed by 5 bases and J by 4 bases, leaving 12 bases between them. The CDR3 loop spans 14 amino acids. The CDR3 DNA reads as TGTGCCAGCAGGAGGGGAGGCGGCACCGGGGAGCTGTTTTTT. Amino acids: CASRRGGGTGELFF.

The chain recombines TRBV27 with TRBJ1-1; 8 positions agree with TRBD1. The CDR3 is 14 residues long. V was pared by 8 bases and J by 5 bases, with 10 bases of the junction left unmatched. CDR1 MNHEY and CDR2 SMNVEV come from the germline V gene (reference sequence). This CDR3 is CASGAIRGQTEAFF. The CDR3 nucleotides are TGTGCCAGCGGAGCCATCAGGGGGCAGACTGAAGCTTTCTTT.

This clone has only a few counts. This rearrangement joins TRBV11-2 to TRBJ2-3; possible D gene TRBD2, 6 bases. Per germline, CDR1 SGHAT and CDR2 FQNNGV. Deletions cut 4 bases from V and 8 bases from J, with 13 bases between. The CDR3 sequence is 13 residues long. CDR3 in amino acids: CASSSTRAGTQYF. In DNA form, the CDR3 reads TGTGCCAGCAGCTCCACAAGAGCGGGTACGCAGTATTTT.

The chain joins TRBV27 to TRBJ2-6; D unclear. The CDR3 runs 17 residues. CDR1 is MNHEY, CDR2 SMNVEV, per germline (reference sequence). Trimming cost V 7 bases and J 0 bases, with 16 bases left between them. The CDR3 sequence: CASTRMAVDSGANVLTF. CDR3 sequence (DNA): TGTGCCAGCACTAGAATGGCAGTAGACTCTGGGGCCAACGTCCTGACTTTC.

The V and J genes are TRBV9 and TRBJ2-1, with no clear D. CDR1 and CDR2 (germline): SGDLS, YYNGEE. The CDR3 has 13 residues. Trimming took off 0 bases at V and 5 bases at J, with 6 bases between the two ends. CDR3 residues: CASSVVNDNEQFF. CDR3 DNA sequence: TGTGCCAGCAGCGTAGTGAACGACAATGAGCAGTTCTTC.

The chain carries TRBV29-1 and TRBJ2-5; no firm D call. Trimming left V 6 bases short and J 2 bases short, with 10 bases between. The germline V gene has CDR1 SQVTM and CDR2 ANQGSEA. This CDR3 spans 12 amino acids. The CDR3 protein is CSVTGLQETQYF. CDR3 DNA: TGCAGCGTCACGGGTCTTCAAGAGACCCAGTACTTC.

This clone was detected only a few times. The CDR3 DNA sequence: TGTGCCAGCAGTTTCAGTCAGCTCACCGAGCAGTACTTC. It encodes CASSFSQLTEQYF. The chain links TRBV27 to TRBJ2-7; D remains ambiguous. This CDR3 comprises 13 residues. Trimming stripped 3 bases from V and 6 bases from J, with 12 bases between. Germline assignment: CDR1 MNHEY and CDR2 SMNVEV (reference sequence).

The gene calls are TRBV6-1 and TRBJ1-6; D remains unclear. The CDR3 is 15 amino acids. Deletions cut 3 bases from V and 10 bases from J, with 16 bases between. Germline CDR1 is MNHNS and CDR2 is SASEGT. The CDR3, as DNA: TGTGCCAGCAGTGAGCAAGGGCTGGCCGGCTCACCCCTCCACTTT. Translation: CASSEQGLAGSPLHF.

CDR3 sequence reads: CASSGPGFSGNTIYF. Here the CDR3 DNA reads TGTGCCAGCAGTGGCCCGGGGTTCTCTGGAAACACCATATATTTT. V gene TRBV6-1 combines with J gene TRBJ1-3; D gene ambiguous. CDR3 length: 15 amino acids. The germline V gene encodes CDR1 MNHNS and CDR2 SASEGT. V was trimmed by 4 bases and J by 0 bases, leaving 10 bases between them.

This chain connects TRBV30 to TRBJ2-1; 9 bases are shared with TRBD2. Germline CDR1 reads GTSNPN; CDR2 reads SVGIG (reference sequence). Germline trimming cut 6 bases from V and 2 bases from J; bases unmatched to any gene: 5. The length of the CDR3 is 14 residues. CDR3 amino acids: CACTLAGAYNEQFF. The CDR3, as DNA: TGTGCCTGCACTTTAGCGGGAGCCTACAATGAGCAGTTCTTC.

The rearrangement joins TRBV7-2 to TRBJ2-5; 11 bases line up with TRBD2. The length of the CDR3 is 16 residues. J gave up 2 bases and V 5 bases, and 7 bases lay outside the gene matches. Per the germline V gene, CDR1 is SGHTA and CDR2 is FQGNSA. CDR3 in amino acids: CASSAGTSGPQETQYF. For the CDR3, the DNA is TGTGCCAGCAGCGCCGGGACTAGCGGACCTCAAGAGACCCAGTACTTC.

This clone occurred a few times. This rearrangement joins TRBV5-4 to TRBJ2-3; 8 nucleotides match TRBD2. The germline V gene encodes CDR1 SGHNT and CDR2 YYREEE (reference sequence). The CDR3 runs 15 residues. J lost 6 bases, V lost 6 bases, and 12 bases had no gene match. CDR3 residues: CASNRRGTSKDTQYF. The CDR3, as DNA: TGTGCCAGCAACCGGCGGGGGACTAGTAAGGATACGCAGTATTTT. Based on the CDR3 plus reference TRBV5-4 and TRBJ2-3, the full variable domain is ETGVTQSPTHLIKTRGQQVTLRCSSQSGHNTVSWYQQALGQGPQFIFQYYREEENGRGNFPPRFSGLQFPNYSSELNVNALELDDSALYLCASNRRGTSKDTQYFGPGTRLTVL.

The genes are TRBV19 and TRBJ2-3; TRBD2 aligns across 8 bases. The CDR3 consists of 13 residues. Germline CDR1 and CDR2: LNHDA and SQIVND (reference sequence). J lost 1 base, V lost 6 bases, and 0 bases had no gene match. The DNA for the CDR3 is TGTGCCAGTAGGACTAGCGGCACAGATACGCAGTATTTT. Translation: CASRTSGTDTQYF.

The chain carries TRBV5-1 and TRBJ2-1; D unclear. The CDR3 extends over 14 amino acids. Trimming took 5 bases from V and 5 from J, leaving 14 bases between them. Germline CDR1 SGHRS, CDR2 YFSETQ. CDR3 DNA sequence: TGCGCCAGCAGGGCCTGGACGGACGACAATGAGCAGTTCTTC. It is translated as CASRAWTDDNEQFF.

In its sample, this clone was seen once. The chain is built from TRBV7-9 and TRBJ2-1, with 8 positions matching TRBD2. The V segment lost 1 base and the J segment 4 bases; nucleotides outside the gene matches: 3. The CDR3 loop spans 15 amino acids. CDR1 and CDR2 (germline): SEHNR, FQNEAQ (reference sequence). In DNA form, the CDR3 reads TGTGCCAGCAGCTTAGATAGCGGGATATACAATGAGCAGTTCTTC. Its translation is CASSLDSGIYNEQFF.

This rearrangement joins TRBV19 to TRBJ1-1; 10 bases fit TRBD1. The CDR3 loop spans 15 amino acids. The V segment lost 6 bases and the J segment 3 bases; nucleotides outside the gene matches: 7. Looked up from germline, CDR1 is LNHDA and CDR2 is SQIVND (reference sequence). CDR3 coding DNA: TGTGCCAGTAGGAAAAGACAGGGGGCCCACACTGAAGCTTTCTTT. Translating it yields CASRKRQGAHTEAFF.